The 28 T cell receptor beta chains below all came from one sample that was sequenced in a study of shared clonotypes between healthy human individuals. Assay used: immunoSEQ multiplex PCR; TCRdb lists only in-frame clones, some missing. The data show roughly 1.4 million clones, about 98.5% seen once. Specimen: naive CD4+ T cells sorted from blood. The subset: CD45RA+ positively selected. The receptors here all came from a man under 40 in good health.

This chain uses TRBV10-2 with TRBJ2-2; D unresolved. Germline V gives CDR1 WSHSY, CDR2 SAAADI. CDR3 length equals 12 residues. V lost 4 bases, J lost 5 bases, and 5 bases lay in between. For the CDR3, the DNA is TGCGCCAGCAGTGGCAGGACCGGGGAGCTGTTTTTT. It yields the protein CASSGRTGELFF.

This clone was found once. The chain combines TRBV28 with TRBJ1-5; D is unclear. V was trimmed by 3 bases and J by 3 bases, leaving 15 bases between them. This CDR3 region has 16 residues. Germline V lookup: CDR1 MDHEN, CDR2 SYDVKM. CDR3 in DNA: TGTGCCAGCAGTTTCCCAACCGGACGGCTCAATCAGCCCCAGCATTTT. Translating gives CASSFPTGRLNQPQHF.

The chain recombines TRBV28 with TRBJ2-1; tentatively, D is TRBD1 (5 bases). The CDR3 contains 16 residues. Germline CDR1 and CDR2: MDHEN and SYDVKM. Trimming left V 3 bases short and J 4 bases short, with 16 bases between. CDR3 sequence reads: CASSLQGLRAYNEQFF. CDR3 nucleotide sequence: TGTGCCAGCAGTTTGCAGGGTCTCCGGGCGTACAATGAGCAGTTCTTC. Together with reference TRBV28 and TRBJ2-1, the CDR3 gives the full variable domain: DVKVTQSSRYLVKRTGEKVFLECVQDMDHENMFWYRQDPGLGLRLIYFSYDVKMKEKGDIPEGYSVSREKKERFSLILESASTNQTSMYLCASSLQGLRAYNEQFFGPGTRLTVL.

The chain uses TRBV18 and TRBJ1-2, with D maybe TRBD1 (5 bases). V shed 6 bases and J shed 4 bases, with 21 bases lying between them. The CDR3 sequence is 16 residues long. CDR1 is KGHSH, CDR2 LQKENI, per germline. CDR3 sequence (DNA): TGTGCCAGCTCGCCCGGACGGCGGAGGGGCGGCTATGGCTACACCTTC. Translated, it gives CASSPGRRRGGYGYTF.

This sequence joins TRBV5-5 and TRBJ1-5; D unresolved. This CDR3 has 15 residues. Germline V CDR1 and CDR2: SGHKS, YYEKEE (reference sequence). V lost 0 bases and J 0 bases, leaving 7 bases between the germline ends. The CDR3 nucleotides read TGTGCCAGCAGCTTGGATGGGGTTAGCAATCAGCCCCAGCATTTT. Its translation is CASSLDGVSNQPQHF.

In the case of this clone: Additional DNA sequences in this sample encode the identical CDR3. This chain links TRBV29-1 with TRBJ2-7; D is unclear. The length of the CDR3 is 13 residues. Looked up from germline, CDR1 is SQVTM and CDR2 is ANQGSEA. V was clipped by 1 base and J by 1 base, with 8 bases between them. The DNA of the CDR3 is TGCAGCGTTGAAGGAGGTGTTTCCTACGAGCAGTACTTC. As protein: CSVEGGVSYEQYF.

This chain links TRBV19 with TRBJ2-1, with D perhaps TRBD2 (5 bases). CDR1 and CDR2 (germline): LNHDA, SQIVND (reference sequence). The CDR3 runs 17 residues. V lost 5 bases to trimming and J lost 5 bases, with 22 bases between them. The CDR3 region has the DNA TGTGCCAGTAGTGAGAGTACCGGACTCGCGCTCAACAATGAGCAGTTCTTC. It codes for CASSESTGLALNNEQFF.

CDR3: CASSLMDRGRVNEQFF. CDR3 DNA sequence: TGTGCCAGCAGCTTAATGGACAGGGGGCGCGTTAATGAGCAGTTCTTC. The genes are TRBV7-9 and TRBJ2-1; 11 bases are a match to TRBD1. The CDR3 consists of 16 residues. V dropped 2 bases and J dropped 7; count of bases not matched to a gene: 7. CDR1 is SEHNR, CDR2 FQNEAQ, per germline (reference sequence).

This rearrangement joins TRBV5-4 to TRBJ2-7; D is undetermined. V gave up 4 bases and J gave up 7 bases, with 15 bases separating them. The CDR3 spans 13 residues. Germline CDR1 reads SGHNT; CDR2 reads YYREEE (reference sequence). The CDR3 protein is CASSPESWGEQYF. As DNA, the CDR3 is TGTGCCAGCAGCCCTGAGTCATGGGGTGAGCAGTACTTC.

This rearrangement joins TRBV15 to TRBJ1-1; no clear D. The CDR3 has 14 amino acids. Trimming left V 4 bases short and J 3 bases short, with 12 bases between. Germline CDR1 LNHNV, CDR2 YYDKDF (reference sequence). The CDR3: CATSTRQVDTEAFF. As DNA, the CDR3 is TGTGCCACCAGCACCCGGCAGGTTGACACTGAAGCTTTCTTT.

The gene calls are TRBV27 and TRBJ2-7; D call uncertain. Per the germline V gene, CDR1 is MNHEY and CDR2 is SMNVEV (reference sequence). V was trimmed by 4 bases and J by 4 bases, leaving 8 bases between them. There are 12 residues in the CDR3. CDR3 sequence: CASSSLGYEQYF. For the CDR3, the DNA is TGTGCCAGCAGTTCCCTGGGGTACGAGCAGTACTTC.

This rearrangement joins TRBV5-4 to TRBJ1-1; D is unresolved. Per the germline V gene, CDR1 is SGHNT and CDR2 is YYREEE (reference sequence). V was pared by 2 bases and J by 1 base, with 15 bases between. The CDR3 spans 16 residues. In nucleotides, the CDR3 is TGTGCCAGCAGCTTTAACACCCTAGACGGGAACACTGAAGCTTTCTTT. Translating it yields CASSFNTLDGNTEAFF.

The gene calls are TRBV28 and TRBJ1-4, with D perhaps matching TRBD1 (5 bases). Germline V lookup: CDR1 MDHEN, CDR2 SYDVKM. CDR3 size: 16 residues. V lost 2 bases and J 8 bases, leaving 18 bases between the germline ends. The CDR3 loop reads CASSLLPRAGREKLFF. For the CDR3, the DNA is TGTGCCAGCAGTTTACTCCCCCGGGCAGGGCGGGAAAAACTGTTTTTT.

As to this clone: The same CDR3 is also encoded by other DNA sequences in this sample. The chain combines TRBV18 with TRBJ1-3; the D is unclear. From germline, CDR1 is KGHSH and CDR2 LQKENI. The CDR3 runs to 15 residues. Trimming took 1 base from V and 0 from J, leaving 7 bases between them. As DNA, the CDR3 is TGTGCCAGCTCACCACAGGGAAGCTCTGGAAACACCATATATTTT. Translation: CASSPQGSSGNTIYF.

A word on this clone: The sample has other DNA sequences that encode this CDR3 too. This rearrangement joins TRBV9 to TRBJ2-3; D unresolved. The V gene lost 4 bases and the J gene lost 2 bases, with 11 bases spanning the gap. Germline V gene sequence: CDR1 SGDLS, CDR2 YYNGEE. This CDR3 contains 14 residues. Here the CDR3 DNA reads TGTGCCAGCAGCCCCCGAGTTTCCACAGATACGCAGTATTTT. Translation: CASSPRVSTDTQYF.

The J gene is TRBJ1-1, the V gene TRBV5-1, with 7 positions matching TRBD1. The CDR3 is made up of 15 amino acids. V shed 3 bases and J 6 bases; nucleotides not matched to a gene: 11. Germline V lookup: CDR1 SGHRS, CDR2 YFSETQ. CDR3 in DNA: TGCGCCAGCAGCTATTTAACTATACAGGGGTCTGAAGCTTTCTTT. It translates to CASSYLTIQGSEAFF. The full variable domain, completed using reference TRBV5-1 and TRBJ1-1, is KAGVTQTPRYLIKTRGQQVTLSCSPISGHRSVSWYQQTPGQGLQFLFEYFSETQRNKGNFPGRFSGRQFSNSRSEMNVSTLELGDSALYLCASSYLTIQGSEAFFGQGTRLTVV.

The count of this clone is one. This sequence joins TRBV11-2 and TRBJ2-7; either TRBD1 or TRBD2 may supply D (5 bases each). Looked up from germline, CDR1 is SGHAT and CDR2 is FQNNGV. The CDR3 length is 14 residues. Trimming removed 4 bases from V and 4 bases from J, with 14 bases in between. The CDR3 DNA reads as TGTGCCAGCAGCTCCCTCGGGACCAAATACGAGCAGTACTTC. It yields the protein CASSSLGTKYEQYF.

The chain has TRBV11-3 and TRBJ2-1; 14 bases map to TRBD2. J lost 7 bases, V lost 5 bases, and 13 bases had no gene match. CDR1 is SGHNT and CDR2 is YENEEA in the germline V gene. The CDR3 contains 18 residues. CDR3 sequence reads: CASSPGTSGRAIDNEQFF. The CDR3 region has the DNA TGTGCCAGCAGCCCCGGGACTAGCGGGAGAGCAATCGATAATGAGCAGTTCTTC.

The chain links TRBV18 to TRBJ1-2; D uncertain. Germline V gives CDR1 KGHSH, CDR2 LQKENI. The germline V and J ends were trimmed by 3 bases and 7 bases, with 9 bases remaining between them. The CDR3 loop spans 12 amino acids. CDR3 sequence: CASSPLGSGYTF. CDR3 DNA sequence: TGTGCCAGCTCACCTCTAGGGAGTGGCTACACCTTC. The full variable domain, completed using reference TRBV18 and TRBJ1-2, is NAGVMQNPRHLVRRRGQEARLRCSPMKGHSHVYWYRQLPEEGLKFMVYLQKENIIDESGMPKERFSAEFPKEGPSILRIQQVVRGDSAAYFCASSPLGSGYTFGSGTRLTVV.

The chain is built from TRBV6-6 and TRBJ1-1; D gene ambiguous. V was pared by 7 bases and J by 2 bases, with 14 bases between. The CDR3 runs 14 residues. Germline V gene lookup returns CDR1 MNHNY and CDR2 SVGAGI (reference sequence). The CDR3 reads CASTKTRTNTEAFF. The CDR3 DNA reads as TGTGCCAGCACCAAGACACGGACCAACACTGAAGCTTTCTTT.

The chain is built from TRBV14 and TRBJ1-3, with a possible D match to TRBD1 (5 bases). The CDR3 length is 18 residues. The V gene lost 0 bases and the J gene lost 1 base, with 16 bases spanning the gap. Per the germline V gene, CDR1 is SGHDN and CDR2 is FVKESK. CDR3 DNA: TGTGCCAGCAGCCAAGATCGGGCAGGGATGAGGTCTGGAAACACCATATATTTT. Protein product: CASSQDRAGMRSGNTIYF.

The chain recombines TRBV18 with TRBJ1-2; maybe TRBD1 (6 bases). Germline V CDR1 and CDR2: KGHSH, LQKENI. The V end was cut by 4 bases, the J end by 0 bases, with 9 bases between. This CDR3 comprises 14 residues. The DNA of the CDR3 is TGTGCCAGCTCACGACGGACAGCTAACTATGGCTACACCTTC. Amino acid sequence: CASSRRTANYGYTF.

The chain uses TRBV18 and TRBJ2-1; 8 bases line up with TRBD2. V was clipped by 5 bases and J by 8 bases; unmatched bases: 11. Germline CDR1 reads KGHSH; CDR2 reads LQKENI. This CDR3 region has 15 residues. This CDR3 is CASSGTRTFGDEQFF. In DNA form, the CDR3 reads TGTGCCAGCTCAGGGACTAGGACTTTCGGCGATGAGCAGTTCTTC.

CDR3 nucleotide sequence: TGTGCCAGCAAGAATCGGGAGTGGGCAGATACGCAGTATTTT. As protein: CASKNREWADTQYF. This chain uses TRBV6-5 with TRBJ2-3; D possibly corresponds to TRBD2 (6 bases). The CDR3 covers 14 residues. V shed 7 bases and J shed 4 bases, with 15 bases lying between them. Germline CDR1 and CDR2: MNHEY and SVGAGI.

This chain links TRBV7-2 with TRBJ2-5, with TRBD2 matching 9 bases. In germline, CDR1 is SGHTA, CDR2 FQGNSA. J gave up 4 bases and V 1 base, and 4 bases lay outside the gene matches. This CDR3 is built from 15 residues. This CDR3 reads CASSLGSGRRETQYF. CDR3 nucleotides: TGTGCCAGCAGCTTAGGGAGCGGGAGGAGAGAGACCCAGTACTTC.

This clone was counted a single time. The V and J genes are TRBV2 and TRBJ1-5; D is unresolved. V gave up 7 bases and J gave up 9 bases, with 10 bases separating them. The germline V gene encodes CDR1 SNHLY and CDR2 FYNNEI. This CDR3 spans 11 amino acids. CDR3 residues: CASTGWGPQHF. CDR3 nucleotides: TGTGCCAGCACTGGCTGGGGGCCCCAGCATTTT.

The rearrangement joins TRBV5-4 to TRBJ2-2; 11 nucleotides match TRBD2. The V segment lost 4 bases and the J segment 2 bases; nucleotides outside the gene matches: 1. This CDR3 is built from 15 residues. Looked up from germline, CDR1 is SGHNT and CDR2 is YYREEE (reference sequence). In DNA, the CDR3 is TGTGCCAGCAGCCGACTAGCGGGAAACACCGGGGAGCTGTTTTTT. Translating it yields CASSRLAGNTGELFF.

The chain recombines TRBV18 with TRBJ1-3, with a possible D match to TRBD1 (5 bases). The V gene lost 5 bases and the J gene lost 8 bases, with 10 bases spanning the gap. This CDR3 contains 12 residues. Germline V gene sequence: CDR1 KGHSH, CDR2 LQKENI. The CDR3 spells CASSSGPDTIYF. CDR3 nucleotide sequence: TGTGCCAGCTCATCGGGACCAGACACCATATATTTT.